Shown below are 2 T cell receptor beta chains from a single sample sequenced in a study of T cells in Graves' hyperthyroidism and ophthalmopathy. Amplified TCR beta CDR3 regions came from RNA transcripts. Initially, a first-round RT-PCR of the TCR CDR3 employed the HTBI primer set. TCRdb redid the calling of the multiplex PCR reads with MiXCR, one entry per CDR3 protein. Of about 740,000 distinct CDR3 sequences listed, 14% are singletons. The sequenced material came from blood. These receptors were collected from a woman between 18 and 29 years old with Graves' hyperthyroidism.

In the case of this clonotype: It may be a read error: a sequence one base away is much more abundant. The V gene is TRBV6-1, the J gene TRBJ1-5, with D possibly being TRBD1 (5 bases). From germline, CDR1 is MNHNS and CDR2 SASEGT. This CDR3 region has 13 residues. The DNA of the CDR3 is TGTGCCAGCGGGTCTCAAGGGGATCAGCCCCGGCATTTT. It yields the protein CASGSQGDQPRHF.

At least ten counts were recorded for this clonotype. J is TRBJ2-7 and V is TRBV12-3 or TRBV12-4; TRBD1 matches 7 bases. V lost 7 bases and J lost 3; bases outside the gene matches: 15. The CDR3 has 16 residues. The CDR3 DNA is TGTGCCAGCACCCATGATCCGACAGGGCCCCGCTACGAGCAGTACTTC. Translated: CASTHDPTGPRYEQYF.